The 10 T cell receptor beta chains given below trace back to one sample, sequenced in a study of blood T cells in healthy people across ages. Primers used in a second PCR of about 6 to 11 cycles were a sample-barcoded 5' primer and a J-beta primer mix. TCRdb re-called the 5' RACE reads through MiXCR, storing one row per CDR3 protein. In the table there are hundreds of thousands of distinct CDR3 sequences, 44% of which are singletons. The sample comprised blood. The receptors derive from a man in his 60s in good health.

This clonotype came up a few times. The genes are TRBV20-1 and TRBJ1-1, with 8 bases identical to TRBD1. This CDR3 is built from 15 residues. Germline CDR1 reads DFQATT; CDR2 reads SNEGSKA (reference sequence). The J segment lost 0 bases and the V segment lost 1 base, leaving 4 bases of the junction unmatched. CDR3 DNA sequence: TGCAGTGCTAGAGCAGGGACAGGCATGAACACTGAAGCTTTCTTT. Its translation is CSARAGTGMNTEAFF.

This chain connects TRBV2 to TRBJ1-2; tentatively, D is TRBD1 (6 bases). Trimming took 6 bases from V and 1 from J, leaving 12 bases between them. This CDR3 spans 14 amino acids. Germline V lookup: CDR1 SNHLY, CDR2 FYNNEI. In nucleotides, the CDR3 is TGTGCCAGCAGCGCTGGGGGGCTTAACTATGGCTACACCTTC. Its protein is CASSAGGLNYGYTF.

The rearrangement joins TRBV6-6 to TRBJ2-1; TRBD1 is a possible D gene (5 bases). V was shortened by 5 bases and J by 0 bases, with 11 bases between the two germline ends. The length of the CDR3 is 15 residues. Germline V gene data show CDR1 as MNHNY and CDR2 as SVGAGI (reference sequence). CDR3 bases: TGTGCCAGCAGTCAGGGTGATAGCTCCTACAATGAGCAGTTCTTC. Translated, it gives CASSQGDSSYNEQFF.

The chain combines TRBV28 with TRBJ2-3; D gene ambiguous. V was clipped by 10 bases and J by 5 bases, with 19 bases between them. The CDR3 runs to 14 residues. Per the germline V gene, CDR1 is MDHEN and CDR2 is SYDVKM. CDR3 coding DNA: TGTGCCACCCAGAGACTGGCGCGTAAAGATACGCAGTATTTT. Amino acid sequence: CATQRLARKDTQYF. Supplemented by reference TRBV28 and TRBJ2-3, the full variable domain reads DVKVTQSSRYLVKRTGEKVFLECVQDMDHENMFWYRQDPGLGLRLIYFSYDVKMKEKGDIPEGYSVSREKKERFSLILESASTNQTSMYLCATQRLARKDTQYFGPGTRLTVL.

In this sample, this clonotype turned up many times. The chain is built from TRBV20-1 and TRBJ2-1, with 8 nucleotides matching TRBD2. Trimming took 3 bases from V and 8 from J; bases not matched to a gene: 6. CDR1 is DFQATT, CDR2 SNEGSKA, per germline (reference sequence). The CDR3 is 13 amino acids. CDR3 region: CSARPTSAYEQFF. CDR3 DNA: TGCAGTGCTAGGCCGACTAGCGCGTATGAGCAGTTCTTC.

In this sample, this clonotype turned up many times. The V gene is TRBV20-1, the J gene TRBJ2-1; TRBD2 agrees at 9 bases. The germline gives CDR1 DFQATT, CDR2 SNEGSKA (reference sequence). The CDR3 totals 14 residues. V shed 8 bases, J shed 2 bases, and the junction held 7 bases outside the gene matches. CDR3 nucleotides: TGCAGTAATAAAATAGCGGGGGCCTACAATGAGCAGTTCTTC. This translates into CSNKIAGAYNEQFF.

This clonotype occurred a few times. The V and J genes are TRBV2 and TRBJ2-5, with 7 bases aligning to TRBD1. The J call is doubtful: the DNA matches TRBJ2-7 better. Germline V gene data show CDR1 as SNHLY and CDR2 as FYNNEI. The CDR3 is 14 amino acids. The CDR3, as DNA: TGTGCCAGCAGTGATACAGGGGCGGTCCACGAGCAGTACTTC. This gives the protein CASSDTGAVHEQYF.

J is TRBJ2-1 and V is TRBV3-1; D uncertain. The germline V gene encodes CDR1 LGHDT and CDR2 YNNKEL (reference sequence). The CDR3 is 17 residues long. The germline V and J ends were trimmed by 1 base and 4 bases, with 17 bases remaining between them. This CDR3 reads CASSQGPDGGPYNEQFF. The CDR3 nucleotides are TGTGCCAGCAGCCAAGGACCAGACGGTGGGCCTTACAATGAGCAGTTCTTC.

The chain employs TRBV7-8 and TRBJ2-5; TRBD2 agrees at 9 bases. The CDR3 runs 19 residues. Germline trimming cut 5 bases from V and 4 bases from J; bases unmatched to any gene: 20. The V gene's germline CDR1 is SGHVS and CDR2 FQNEAQ. Written as DNA, the CDR3 is TGTGCCAGCAGCCCCTACATCCGCGGGGGGGCCCCCACACGAGAGACCCAGTACTTC. It codes for CASSPYIRGGAPTRETQYF.

The chain couples TRBV25-1 to TRBJ1-1, with D possibly being TRBD1 (6 bases). This CDR3 is 20 amino acids long. Trimming shortened V by 4 bases and J by 2 bases, and 29 bases separated the two germline ends. Per germline, CDR1 MGHDK and CDR2 SYGVNS. CDR3 amino acids: CASSGPGTLTLGDRNTEAFF. The DNA for the CDR3 is TGTGCCAGCAGTGGTCCCGGGACACTCACCCTAGGGGATAGAAACACTGAAGCTTTCTTT.